This TCR beta chain comes out of a study of blood T cell repertoires in COVID-19 (dated by TCRdb to the early 2020s). With regard to the full study: The collaborator samples originated in the United States, Italy and Spain and spanned the acute and convalescent phases of COVID-19. The material from the prospective study consisted of cDNA or gDNA derived from T cells, B-cell-depleted T cells, or PBMCs. The dataset comprised deeply sampled blood TCRbeta repertoires from subjects exposed to, actively infected with, or recovered from COVID-19. The repertoires were released in a freely available public database meant as a resource for research on the immune response to SARS-CoV-2. Samples were obtained from the ongoing ImmuneRACE study (first 160 participants) and from about 1,300 subjects provided by 6 global collaborators. A de-identified subject ID, COVID-19 status, age in years and sex were almost always included in the sample metadata. Where available, HLA class I and class II types were obtained from metadata supplied by the sample provider rather than from assay-based typing. Paper-wide results and their limitations: How much clinical and demographic metadata was included differed by source and by participant, and the metadata was provided uncurated.

CDR1 and CDR2, looked up from the germline V gene, are MNHEY and SVGAGI. Trimming at the junction amounts to 4 bases on V and 3 bases on J, and the germline ends lie 10 bases apart. The CDR3 goes from the cysteine to the phenylalanine over 14 residues. Only the CDR3 DNA is retained, 42 bases long and in frame from the first base. Enrolling through a virtual design, the prospective study's participants ranged in age from roughly 18 to 89 years and lived across approximately 25 United States geographic areas. In the prospective study, participants were assigned to cohorts based on the clinical history participants reported in a screening survey and a study questionnaire. A participant counted as exposed if, within 2 weeks of entering the study, that participant had been in contact with someone who had a PCR-confirmed or clinician-diagnosed COVID-19 case. In the prospective study, whole blood, serum and a nasopharyngeal or oropharyngeal swab were collected from each participant by mobile phlebotomists. Over a roughly two-month period, participants in the prospective study had the option of providing additional blood draws and questionnaires. Before DNA extraction, blood samples from the prospective study were shipped at room temperature or frozen.

TCRbeta CDR3 regions were amplified from genomic DNA using the immunoSEQ Assay, a bias-controlled multiplex PCR. Turning to the authors' computational methods: The number of nucleated cells in each sample was estimated from the amplification of reference gene primers within the assay. Sequence reads were collapsed and filtered to measure the absolute abundance of every unique TCRbeta CDR3 rearrangement. For each sample, productive Simpson clonality was calculated as the square root of Simpson's diversity index over productive rearrangements. In its TCRdb copy, this immuneACCESS table keeps in-frame sequences only and misses some clones. Where compared with another copy, unresolved V genes explain less than half of these, and the others have no known cause. V and J calls and clone size are those listed in that table; D and trimming were worked out from the DNA. The table for this sample lists 190,000 or so clones; approximately 86% of them were counted only once. The ten largest clones capture about 4.5% of the sample.

About this clone itself: The clone's antigen remains unknown. No base quality values were provided; no much bigger clone lies one nucleotide off.

Source material: PBMCs or T cells enriched from blood (not recorded which). The chain is assembled from TRBV6-5 and TRBJ2-1; no D segment can be confidently identified. The TCR originated in a woman aged 25 to 45 who had been exposed to COVID-19. The DNA sequence reads TGTGCCAGCAGTTCCGTAGCCGGCTACAATGAGCAGTTCTTC. Its amino acids are CASSSVAGYNEQFF.